This entry lists 9 T cell receptor beta chains sequenced from one sample in a study of blood T cells in healthy people across ages. Alongside a J-beta primer mix, a sample-barcoded 5' primer served in a second PCR lasting roughly 7 to 12 cycles. One entry per CDR3 protein, called by TCRdb with MiXCR from the 5' RACE reads. This sample has over 450,000 distinct CDR3 sequences, with 24% found just once. The same sample was also studied in work on T cells of mothers and their children.

Sequencing was done on a sample of blood. Receptors originate from a boy aged 5 to 17 in good health.

This rearrangement joins TRBV6-5 to TRBJ2-3; 13 bases are shared with TRBD2. V shed 6 bases and J 7 bases; nucleotides not matched to a gene: 7. The germline gives CDR1 MNHEY, CDR2 SVGAGI. The CDR3 runs 15 residues. The CDR3 DNA is TGTGCCAGCAGACCTCCCGGGACTAGCGGGAATACGCAGTATTTT. Translating it yields CASRPPGTSGNTQYF.

This clonotype was counted only a few times. J is TRBJ2-5 and V is TRBV4-3, with 10 bases aligning to TRBD1. This CDR3 contains 19 residues. The V segment lost 0 bases and the J segment 2 bases; nucleotides outside the gene matches: 12. Per the germline V gene, CDR1 is LGHNA and CDR2 is YSLEER. The CDR3 spells CASSQDSGQGFLGQETQYF. Written as DNA, the CDR3 is TGCGCCAGCAGCCAAGACTCGGGACAGGGGTTTCTGGGGCAAGAGACCCAGTACTTC.

V and J are TRBV12-3 or TRBV12-4 and TRBJ2-1; 8 bases map to TRBD1. The CDR3 sequence is 14 residues long. J lost 4 bases, V lost 6 bases, and 5 bases had no gene match. For the CDR3, the DNA is TGTGCCAGCAGGCAAGACAGGGGATACAATGAGCAGTTCTTC. Encoded protein: CASRQDRGYNEQFF.

This clonotype was counted at least ten times. The CDR3 DNA reads as TGTGCCAGCAGCTTACTTAGCGGGGGAGGCCCCTACAATGAGCAGTTCTTC. Translation: CASSLLSGGGPYNEQFF. The rearrangement joins TRBV13 to TRBJ2-1; 9 nucleotides match TRBD2. There are 17 residues in the CDR3. Looked up from germline, CDR1 is PRHDT and CDR2 is FYEKMQ (reference sequence). Losses at the gene ends were 2 bases for V and 2 bases for J; bases not matched to a gene: 7.

This clonotype was detected a few times. The gene calls are TRBV9 and TRBJ2-7; 8 bases match TRBD1. Germline CDR1 SGDLS, CDR2 YYNGEE. The CDR3 has 14 amino acids. Unmatched junction bases numbered 5, after V lost 4 bases and J lost 2 bases. The DNA for the CDR3 is TGTGCCAGCAGCCCACAGGGGGGCGCCTACGAGCAGTACTTC. This sequence encodes CASSPQGGAYEQYF. Complete variable domain (other parts from reference TRBV9 and TRBJ2-7): DSGVTQTPKHLITATGQRVTLRCSPRSGDLSVYWYQQSLDQGLQFLIQYYNGEERAKGNILERFSAQQFPDLHSELNLSSLELGDSALYFCASSPQGGAYEQYFGPGTRLTVT.

This clonotype was found a few times. The chain carries TRBV28 and TRBJ2-4, with D maybe TRBD2 (5 bases). Germline CDR1 reads MDHEN; CDR2 reads SYDVKM. The CDR3 totals 14 residues. The germline V and J ends were trimmed by 8 bases and 0 bases, with 11 bases remaining between them. The CDR3 is CASRGELAKNIQYF. CDR3 nucleotide sequence: TGTGCCAGCCGGGGAGAACTAGCCAAAAACATTCAGTACTTC.

This clonotype was seen more than once but under ten times. V is TRBV5-1 and J is TRBJ2-1, with TRBD2 matching over 8 bases. Germline CDR1 is SGHRS and CDR2 is YFSETQ. The CDR3 loop spans 16 amino acids. The trim removed 4 bases at V and 7 bases at J, leaving 13 bases unmatched. CDR3 protein: CASSPIPWVAGNEQFF. The CDR3 bases are TGCGCCAGCAGCCCGATCCCGTGGGTAGCGGGGAATGAGCAGTTCTTC.

This sequence joins TRBV7-9 and TRBJ1-2; TRBD1 agrees at 8 bases. The CDR3 contains 15 residues. Germline CDR1 SEHNR, CDR2 FQNEAQ (reference sequence). The V and J ends lost 2 bases and 2 bases, in that order; junction bases with no gene match: 4. This chain's CDR3 is CASSLQGAPNYGYTF. CDR3 nucleotides: TGTGCCAGCAGCTTACAGGGGGCCCCCAACTATGGCTACACCTTC.

The V call is TRBV7-2, the J call TRBJ1-2; unclear D gene. Germline V gene sequence: CDR1 SGHTA, CDR2 FQGNSA. The CDR3 extends over 13 amino acids. The V end was cut by 1 base, the J end by 8 bases, with 11 bases between. The CDR3 region has the DNA TGTGCCAGCAGCTTAGGGGAGGTAACAGGCTACACCTTC. Translation gives CASSLGEVTGYTF.